This entry lists 28 T cell receptor beta chains sequenced from one sample in a study of blood T cells in healthy people across ages. Together with a sample-barcoded 5' primer, a J-beta primer mix was included in a second PCR lasting roughly 6 to 12 cycles. TCRdb reprocessed the 5' RACE reads with MiXCR, giving one entry per CDR3 protein. The data contain more than 700,000 distinct CDR3 sequences, 50% to 65% of them singletons. Sequencing input: blood. The receptors here all came from an elderly man in good health.

In its sample, this clonotype was seen once. The chain couples TRBV19 to TRBJ2-5; no clear D. Germline lookup yields CDR1 LNHDA and CDR2 SQIVND (reference sequence). The CDR3 contains 16 residues. V lost 1 base to trimming and J lost 11 bases, with 23 bases between them. CDR3 nucleotides: TGTGCCAGTAGTATAGGAAGCGCAACCCCCTACAATGAGCAGTACTTC. This codes for CASSIGSATPYNEQYF.

This clonotype was recorded a few times. V is TRBV6-5 and J is TRBJ2-7, with 9 nucleotides matching TRBD1. V lost 7 bases to trimming and J lost 4 bases; unmatched junction nucleotides: 8. Germline V gives CDR1 MNHEY, CDR2 SVGAGI. The CDR3 length is 14 residues. CDR3 amino acids: CASTLDRGLYEQYF. The DNA of the CDR3 is TGTGCCAGCACTCTGGACAGGGGTCTTTACGAGCAGTACTTC.

The chain is built from TRBV20-1 and TRBJ2-1; the D is unclear. V dropped 5 bases and J dropped 8 bases, with 16 bases sitting between them. Germline CDR1 and CDR2: DFQATT and SNEGSKA (reference sequence). The CDR3 sequence is 13 residues long. DNA for the CDR3: TGCAGTGCTTCCGACGTCAGCCGTGATGAGCAGTTCTTC. This codes for CSASDVSRDEQFF.

V gene TRBV3-1 combines with J gene TRBJ2-7; 8 bases agree with TRBD2. The germline V gene has CDR1 LGHDT and CDR2 YNNKEL (reference sequence). CDR3 length equals 14 residues. V was pared by 8 bases and J by 2 bases, with 8 bases of the junction left unmatched. DNA for the CDR3: TGTGCCAGCGGCCGAGCGGGAGTGGCCTACGAGCAGTACTTC. This codes for CASGRAGVAYEQYF.

This clonotype showed up just a few times. This sequence joins TRBV9 and TRBJ1-1, with D perhaps TRBD1 (5 bases). The CDR3 is 15 amino acids. V dropped 0 bases and J dropped 0 bases, with 9 bases sitting between them. Germline-derived CDR1 and CDR2 are SGDLS and YYNGEE. The CDR3 here is CASSVEGVMNTEAFF. In DNA, the CDR3 is TGTGCCAGCAGCGTAGAAGGGGTCATGAACACTGAAGCTTTCTTT.

This clonotype occurred once. J is TRBJ2-1 and V is TRBV11-1; D remains ambiguous. The CDR3 runs to 15 residues. Germline V lookup: CDR1 SGHAT, CDR2 FQDESV (reference sequence). V was trimmed by 5 bases and J by 5 bases, leaving 16 bases between them. The CDR3 protein is CASSPETVADNEQFF. The DNA of the CDR3 is TGTGCCAGCAGCCCCGAGACGGTGGCGGACAATGAGCAGTTCTTC. Full variable domain (outside the CDR3, taken from reference TRBV11-1 and TRBJ2-1): EAEVAQSPRYKITEKSQAVAFWCDPISGHATLYWYRQILGQGPELLVQFQDESVVDDSQLPKDRFSAERLKGVDSTLKIQPAELGDSAMYLCASSPETVADNEQFFGPGTRLTVL.

This clonotype showed up just a few times. The rearrangement uses TRBV4-1 and TRBJ1-2, with D possibly matching TRBD1 (6 bases). The CDR3 is made up of 14 amino acids. V lost 1 base to trimming and J lost 7 bases, with 13 bases between them. The germline gives CDR1 MGHRA, CDR2 YSYEKL. CDR3 amino acids: CASSQAAGAGGYTF. DNA for the CDR3: TGCGCCAGCAGCCAAGCCGCGGGGGCAGGTGGCTACACCTTC.

This clonotype was counted a few times. The chain is built from TRBV7-9 and TRBJ2-7, with D possibly being TRBD2 (6 bases). The CDR3 is 15 residues long. With 1 base removed from V and 3 bases from J, the gap between germline ends came to 13 bases. Looked up from germline, CDR1 is SEHNR and CDR2 is FQNEAQ (reference sequence). CDR3 protein: CASSLVQGGVYEQYF. CDR3 DNA: TGTGCCAGCAGCTTAGTGCAGGGAGGTGTCTACGAGCAGTACTTC.

The V and J genes are TRBV25-1 and TRBJ2-7; D is undetermined. V lost 3 bases and J lost 3, with 12 bases in between. The germline V gene encodes CDR1 MGHDK and CDR2 SYGVNS. This CDR3 has 14 amino acids. The CDR3 DNA reads TGTGCCAGCAGTGACAGCAGGACCCTCTACGAGCAGTACTTC. Protein product: CASSDSRTLYEQYF.

The chain links TRBV20-1 to TRBJ1-4, with 10 bases matching TRBD1. This CDR3 is built from 14 residues. Trimming at V came to 3 bases and at J to 7 bases, leaving 5 bases not matched to a gene. CDR1 and CDR2 from the germline V gene are DFQATT and SNEGSKA (reference sequence). The CDR3 loop reads CSASRDRGLEKLFF. CDR3 DNA: TGCAGTGCTAGTCGTGACAGGGGGCTTGAAAAACTGTTTTTT.

This clonotype was seen just once. This chain links TRBV9 with TRBJ2-7, with a possible D match to TRBD2 (5 bases). The germline gives CDR1 SGDLS, CDR2 YYNGEE. This CDR3 is built from 17 residues. V dropped 5 bases and J dropped 0 bases, with 21 bases sitting between them. In DNA form, the CDR3 reads TGTGCCAGCAGTTTGGCGTCCGGAGTAGCGACCTCCTACGAGCAGTACTTC. Translated: CASSLASGVATSYEQYF.

The chain recombines TRBV12-3 or TRBV12-4 with TRBJ2-6; TRBD1 matches 10 bases. The ends lost 6 bases at V and 0 bases at J; junction bases unmatched: 5. CDR3 size: 17 residues. CDR3 sequence: CASSFRTGGSGANVLTF. As DNA, the CDR3 is TGTGCCAGCAGCTTTCGGACAGGGGGCTCTGGGGCCAACGTCCTGACTTTC.

The chain combines TRBV7-6 with TRBJ2-6; unclear D gene. Germline V gene data show CDR1 as SGHVS and CDR2 as FNYEAQ. V lost 4 bases to trimming and J lost 7 bases, with 11 bases between them. The CDR3 has 14 residues. CDR3 region: CASSSKLGANVLTF. CDR3 nucleotide sequence: TGTGCCAGCAGCTCGAAGCTGGGAGCCAACGTCCTGACTTTC.

As concerns this clonotype: One junction end disagrees with the germline gene, perhaps due to a read error. The gene calls are TRBV5-4 and TRBJ2-3; TRBD1 is a possible D gene (6 bases). This CDR3 comprises 13 residues. Germline CDR1 reads SGHNT; CDR2 reads YYREEE (reference sequence). The CDR3: CASSLWSTGTQYF. CDR3 bases: TGTGCCAGCAGCTTGTGGTCGACAGGTACGCAGTATTTT.

This clonotype was observed a single time. This chain joins TRBV10-1 and TRBJ2-3; D unresolved. Trimming stripped 2 bases from V and 14 bases from J, with 14 bases between. From germline, CDR1 is WNHNN and CDR2 SYGVQD (reference sequence). The CDR3 is 12 amino acids. The CDR3 DNA is TGCGCCAGCAGTGAGATGTGGAGATACGCGTATTTT. Translated, it gives CASSEMWRYAYF.

J is TRBJ2-2 and V is TRBV29-1, with no clear D. V lost 3 bases and J lost 4, with 3 bases in between. Germline V lookup: CDR1 SQVTM, CDR2 ANQGSEA. This CDR3 comprises 11 residues. CDR3 nucleotides: TGCAGCGTTGATCGCACCGGGGAGCTGTTTTTT. It translates to CSVDRTGELFF.

The chain carries TRBV2 and TRBJ2-1; 9 bases agree with TRBD1. The junction had 6 bases not matched to a gene; V was cut back by 7 bases and J by 8 bases. Germline V gene lookup returns CDR1 SNHLY and CDR2 FYNNEI. The CDR3 spans 13 residues. The CDR3 here is CASMDRGWDEQFF. CDR3 DNA: TGTGCCAGCATGGACAGGGGTTGGGATGAGCAGTTCTTC.

The rearrangement links TRBV7-9 to TRBJ2-7; possibly TRBD1 for D (6 bases). Germline CDR1 is SEHNR and CDR2 is FQNEAQ (reference sequence). The CDR3 is 15 amino acids. Trimming shortened V by 5 bases and J by 2 bases, and 16 bases separated the two germline ends. The CDR3, as DNA: TGTGCCAGCAGCCGCCCGACAGGTTCTGCCTACGAGCAGTACTTC. This translates into CASSRPTGSAYEQYF.

This clonotype was detected a few times. The chain employs TRBV9 and TRBJ2-4; 11 bases are shared with TRBD2. The J call is uncertain, as TRBJ2-7 better fits the DNA end. This CDR3 comprises 17 residues. In germline, CDR1 is SGDLS, CDR2 YYNGEE. The CDR3 here is CASSVEPRSTSGSEQYF. In nucleotides, the CDR3 is TGTGCCAGCAGCGTAGAGCCCCGTTCCACTAGCGGGAGCGAGCAGTACTTC.

This chain joins TRBV20-1 and TRBJ2-1; the D call may be TRBD1 or TRBD2 (5 bases each). The CDR3 loop spans 15 amino acids. Germline V gene data show CDR1 as DFQATT and CDR2 as SNEGSKA (reference sequence). V gave up 1 base and J gave up 8 bases, with 18 bases separating them. The CDR3 protein is CSARVFREYMYEQFF. CDR3 bases: TGCAGTGCTAGAGTATTCAGGGAGTATATGTATGAGCAGTTCTTC.

The chain combines TRBV12-3 or TRBV12-4 with TRBJ1-2, with D uncertain. V was shortened by 7 bases and J by 0 bases, with 15 bases between the two germline ends. CDR3 size: 15 residues. CDR3 nucleotides: TGTGCCAGCACCTTAGACGTCAGAACTAACTATGGCTACACCTTC. Translated: CASTLDVRTNYGYTF.

The chain is built from TRBV24-1 and TRBJ1-2; the D is unclear. Germline CDR1 reads KGHDR; CDR2 reads SFDVKD. The CDR3 totals 13 residues. Trimming removed 2 bases at V and 3 bases at J, with 6 bases between. CDR3 in amino acids: CATSDSRYYGYTF. CDR3 nucleotide sequence: TGTGCCACCAGTGATTCGCGTTACTATGGCTACACCTTC.

The chain links TRBV28 to TRBJ2-3; possibly TRBD1 or TRBD2 for D (6 bases each). V was clipped by 5 bases and J by 14 bases, with 26 bases between them. In germline, CDR1 is MDHEN, CDR2 SYDVKM. The CDR3 has 15 residues. CDR3 nucleotide sequence: TGTGCCAGCAGTGTCCGGGACAAGACTAGTTGGTACGCGTATTTT. This encodes CASSVRDKTSWYAYF. The full variable domain, with the rest looked up from reference TRBV28 and TRBJ2-3, is DVKVTQSSRYLVKRTGEKVFLECVQDMDHENMFWYRQDPGLGLRLIYFSYDVKMKEKGDIPEGYSVSREKKERFSLILESASTNQTSMYLCASSVRDKTSWYAYFGPGTRLTVL.

The chain uses TRBV5-6 and TRBJ2-3, with D perhaps matching TRBD1 (6 bases). Trimming removed 3 bases at V and 1 base at J, with 21 bases between. The CDR3 has 18 amino acids. CDR1 is SGHDT, CDR2 YYEEEE, per germline. The chain's CDR3 is CASSWGPVGLDGTDTQYF. The DNA for the CDR3 is TGTGCCAGCAGCTGGGGGCCCGTCGGCCTCGATGGCACAGATACGCAGTATTTT.

V usage is TRBV5-5 and J usage is TRBJ2-1, with 12 bases lining up with TRBD1. The CDR3 loop spans 15 amino acids. Unmatched junction bases numbered 6, after V lost 5 bases and J lost 6 bases. Germline assignment: CDR1 SGHKS and CDR2 YYEKEE (reference sequence). This CDR3 reads CASRYGTGGINEQFF. The CDR3, as DNA: TGTGCCAGCAGGTACGGGACAGGGGGCATCAATGAGCAGTTCTTC.

V gene TRBV3-1 combines with J gene TRBJ2-5; the match to TRBD1 covers 8 bases. Germline loops: CDR1 LGHDT, CDR2 YNNKEL (reference sequence). V dropped 2 bases and J dropped 5; count of bases not matched to a gene: 7. The CDR3 totals 15 residues. The CDR3 nucleotides are TGTGCCAGCAGCCAATCCCGGACAGGGAGGGAGACCCAGTACTTC. Translation: CASSQSRTGRETQYF.

This chain uses TRBV27 with TRBJ1-6; D uncertain. The CDR3 covers 14 residues. Germline CDR1 MNHEY, CDR2 SMNVEV (reference sequence). With 3 bases removed from V and 9 bases from J, the gap between germline ends came to 12 bases. The CDR3 DNA is TGTGCCAGCAGTTTCCGAAATTCTGGTTCACCCCTCCACTTT. It codes for CASSFRNSGSPLHF.

About this clonotype: The junction and the germline gene differ at one end; a read error may be behind it. This chain links TRBV7-2 with TRBJ2-3, with D perhaps matching TRBD1 (5 bases). This CDR3 spans 17 amino acids. Per the germline V gene, CDR1 is SGHTA and CDR2 is FQGNSA. CDR3 sequence: CASSPRTNPTGTDTQYF. CDR3 coding DNA: TGCGCCAGCAGCCCGAGGACAAACCCCACTGGTACAGATACGCAGTATTTT.